The 9 T cell receptor beta chains in this list originate from one sample, sequenced in a study of vaccination effects on CD4 cells after COVID-19. These receptors lack a known antigen. Ahead of sequencing, the ViraFEST assay grew antigen-specific CD4+ T cells using viral peptide pools. Cells that had been cultured for 10 days were the source of isolated CD4+ T cells. All participants had two doses of either the BNT162b2 or mRNA-1273 vaccine. Libraries were prepared by immunoSEQ multiplex PCR; TCRdb keeps only in-frame clonotypes and omits some of them. This table holds more than 25,000 clones, 75% to 90% found once. The material sequenced was CD4+ T cells from PBMCs cultured with SARS-CoV-2 spike peptides, taken after COVID-19 vaccination. Source of these receptors: a human donor who received a COVID-19 vaccine. Some clones in this sample may be carry-over from other donors' samples.

This clone turned up a few times. The CDR3 coding sequence is TGTGCCAGCAGTCGGGGGTGGGACACTGAAGCTTTCTTT. It codes for CASSRGWDTEAFF. The J gene is TRBJ1-1, the V gene TRBV6-2 or TRBV6-3; possible D gene TRBD1, 5 bases. V lost 5 bases and J 3 bases, leaving 10 bases between the germline ends. Germline CDR1 and CDR2: MNHEY and SVGEGT. The CDR3 totals 13 residues.

The chain is built from TRBV18 and TRBJ1-5; the D is unclear. Trimming cost V 2 bases and J 2 bases, with 7 bases left between them. The CDR3 covers 14 residues. Germline loops: CDR1 KGHSH, CDR2 LQKENI. CDR3 nucleotide sequence: TGTGCCAGCTCACCAGACGGAGGCAATCAGCCCCAGCATTTT. This codes for CASSPDGGNQPQHF.

This chain connects TRBV6-5 to TRBJ2-1; the D gene is possibly TRBD1 (5 bases). Germline V gene data show CDR1 as MNHEY and CDR2 as SVGAGI. Trimming removed 5 bases from V and 3 bases from J, with 11 bases in between. There are 14 residues in the CDR3. The CDR3 reads CASSPRRDYNEQFF. The CDR3 DNA reads as TGTGCCAGCAGTCCACGCAGGGACTACAATGAGCAGTTCTTC.

The chain employs TRBV3-1 (or the pseudogene TRBV3-2) and TRBJ2-1, with 7 bases that match TRBD1. The CDR3 runs to 16 residues. CDR1 is LGHDT, CDR2 YNNKEL, per germline (reference sequence). The ends lost 4 bases at V and 7 bases at J; junction bases unmatched: 13. The CDR3: CASSRMTGSSWNEQFF. The CDR3 region has the DNA TGTGCCAGCAGCCGGATGACAGGGAGTAGTTGGAATGAGCAGTTCTTC.

The chain joins TRBV7-9 to TRBJ1-1, with D perhaps TRBD1 (5 bases). Per the germline V gene, CDR1 is SEHNR and CDR2 is FQNEAQ (reference sequence). The CDR3 runs to 17 residues. V shed 3 bases and J shed 2 bases, with 19 bases lying between them. CDR3 sequence: CASSFSIITTGNTEAFF. The CDR3 nucleotides read TGTGCCAGCAGCTTCTCGATAATTACCACAGGTAACACTGAAGCTTTCTTT.

The chain joins TRBV5-4 to TRBJ2-7; tentative D call: TRBD1 (5 bases). Trimming removed 0 bases from V and 5 bases from J, with 12 bases in between. Germline CDR1 is SGHNT and CDR2 is YYREEE (reference sequence). The CDR3 totals 14 residues. This CDR3 reads CASSLEGFVDEQYV. CDR3 coding DNA: TGTGCCAGCAGCTTGGAGGGGTTCGTGGACGAGCAGTACGTC.

The gene calls are TRBV5-6 and TRBJ2-2; weak D call: TRBD1 (7 bases). There are 14 residues in the CDR3. The V end lost 4 bases, the J end lost 7 bases, and 14 bases lay between the germline ends. Germline lookup yields CDR1 SGHDT and CDR2 YYEEEE. The CDR3 nucleotides read TGTGCCAGCAGCCTGGAGGGGGCGATCGGGGAGCTGTTTTTT. The encoded protein is CASSLEGAIGELFF.

V is TRBV6-5 and J is TRBJ2-7; a weak D match, TRBD2 (5 bases). Looked up from germline, CDR1 is MNHEY and CDR2 is SVGAGI. The CDR3 totals 14 residues. The V and J ends lost 8 bases and 2 bases respectively, with 16 bases between them. CDR3 in amino acids: CASLDREPTYEQYF. CDR3 bases: TGTGCCAGCTTAGACCGGGAACCTACCTACGAGCAGTACTTC.

This chain joins TRBV12-3 or TRBV12-4 and TRBJ2-2, with D hard to call. V was cut by 5 bases and J by 3 bases, with 7 bases left in between. CDR3 length: 13 residues. The CDR3 protein is CASSPSYTGELFF. The CDR3, as DNA: TGTGCCAGCAGTCCTTCCTACACCGGGGAGCTGTTTTTT.